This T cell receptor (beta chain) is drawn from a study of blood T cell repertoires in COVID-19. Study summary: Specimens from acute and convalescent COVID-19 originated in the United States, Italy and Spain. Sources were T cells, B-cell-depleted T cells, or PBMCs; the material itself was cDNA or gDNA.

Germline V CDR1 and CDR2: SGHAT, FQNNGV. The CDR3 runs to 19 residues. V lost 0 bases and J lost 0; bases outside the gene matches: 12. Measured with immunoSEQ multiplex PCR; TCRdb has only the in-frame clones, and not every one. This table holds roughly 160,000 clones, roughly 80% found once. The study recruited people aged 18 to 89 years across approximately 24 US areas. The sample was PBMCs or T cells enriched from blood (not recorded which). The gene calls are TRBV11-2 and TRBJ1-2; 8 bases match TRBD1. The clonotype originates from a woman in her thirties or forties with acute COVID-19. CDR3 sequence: CASSLERRTGLKSNYGYTF. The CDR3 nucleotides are TGTGCCAGCAGCTTAGAGCGACGGACAGGGCTTAAGTCTAACTATGGCTACACCTTC.